This T cell receptor beta chain was sequenced during a study of siplizumab effects on memory and regulatory T cells. Findings and caveats of the study: Where siplizumab was present, mappable alloreactive CD4+ clones averaged about 65% Treg-derived, compared with approximately 25% in controls. Many proliferating CD4+ or CD8+ clones remained unclassified. Roughly 75-95% of them could not be assigned either a naive or a memory phenotype. The study did not confirm that proliferating Tregs from siplizumab cultures were suppressive. Solely a minor proportion of alloreactive clones could be assigned to unstimulated subsets.

Method: immunoSEQ multiplex PCR; TCRdb's copy keeps in-frame clones and lacks some. The table has 120,000 or so clones, over 85% seen once. CDR1 and CDR2 (germline): MGHRA, YSYEKL. V dropped 1 base and J dropped 2 bases, with 12 bases sitting between them. This CDR3 spans 17 amino acids. Turning to this clone: Its specificity is not known.

The chain links TRBV4-1 to TRBJ2-6; D unresolved. The material sequenced was CD4+ T cells sorted from blood. The TCR originated in a human donor in good health. CDR3 bases: TGCGCCAGCAGCCAAGGGACCTTTGGACCTGGGGCCAACGTCCTGACTTTC. This translates into CASSQGTFGPGANVLTF.